Presented here are 20 T cell receptor beta chains from one specimen sequenced in a study of Ad26.COV2.S vaccination and SARS-CoV-2 variants. TCRdb keeps only in-frame clones here, not all; method: immunoSEQ multiplex PCR. The data show about half a million clones, 89% seen once. Treatment of the sample: about 20 received Ad26.COV2.S at low or high dose, single or two shots; 5 received placebo; per-sample allocation not given. Specimen acquisition occurred on day 63 following the initial vaccine or placebo injection. Specimen: peripheral blood, collected in a trial of Ad26.COV2.S vaccine versus placebo. The receptors derive from a person between 18 and 65 years old who received the Ad26.COV2.S COVID-19 vaccine or a placebo.

Notes on this clone: Other DNA variants within this sample encode the same CDR3. The chain has TRBV4-1 and TRBJ2-2; D not resolved. Germline V gives CDR1 MGHRA, CDR2 YSYEKL. CDR3 size: 12 residues. The germline V and J ends were trimmed by 1 base and 8 bases, with 5 bases remaining between them. The CDR3 region has the DNA TGCGCCAGCAGCCAAGGGAGTGGGGAGCTGTTTTTT. Translating gives CASSQGSGELFF.

The V and J genes are TRBV18 and TRBJ1-1; D call uncertain. The V end lost 4 bases, the J end lost 3 bases, and 12 bases lay between the germline ends. In germline, CDR1 is KGHSH, CDR2 LQKENI. This CDR3 contains 14 residues. The CDR3 region has the DNA TGTGCCAGCTCACAACAACCGGGGTACACTGAAGCTTTCTTT. Translation: CASSQQPGYTEAFF.

The chain is built from TRBV7-8 and TRBJ1-2; tentative D call: TRBD1 (5 bases). The germline V and J ends were trimmed by 1 base and 7 bases, with 22 bases remaining between them. The CDR3 covers 17 residues. The germline V gene has CDR1 SGHVS and CDR2 FQNEAQ. The CDR3 DNA follows: TGTGCCAGCAGCTTAGTATCAGGGCAGGCAGCATCGGGTGGCTACACCTTC. This gives the protein CASSLVSGQAASGGYTF.

The V and J genes are TRBV10-3 and TRBJ1-1; the match to TRBD1 covers 7 bases. The germline V gene has CDR1 ENHRY and CDR2 SYGVKD. CDR3 length: 13 amino acids. The V gene end was trimmed by 6 bases and the J gene end by 4 bases; junction bases not matched to a gene: 5. The CDR3 nucleotides read TGTGCCATCAGAGGGGGCGCGGGCACTGAAGCTTTCTTT. Protein product: CAIRGGAGTEAFF.

This chain links TRBV5-1 with TRBJ2-5; 8 bases fit TRBD2. Germline assignment: CDR1 SGHRS and CDR2 YFSETQ. The CDR3 runs to 15 residues. V lost 7 bases, J lost 7 bases, and 15 bases stayed unmatched. Written as DNA, the CDR3 is TGCGCCAGCCGACCGGCACTAGCGGCTTTTGGGACCCAGTACTTC. It codes for CASRPALAAFGTQYF.

V gene TRBV10-3 combines with J gene TRBJ2-7; D perhaps matches TRBD2 (6 bases). This CDR3 is 13 amino acids long. In germline, CDR1 is ENHRY, CDR2 SYGVKD. V lost 6 bases to trimming and J lost 2 bases, with 11 bases between them. The DNA for the CDR3 is TGTGCCATCAGCCTTGGGGGGACCTACGAGCAGTACTTC. The encoded protein is CAISLGGTYEQYF.

The CDR3 loop is CAISGGADTQYF. The DNA of the CDR3 is TGTGCCATCAGCGGGGGGGCAGATACGCAGTATTTT. V usage is TRBV10-3 and J usage is TRBJ2-3; 8 nucleotides match TRBD2. Per germline, CDR1 ENHRY and CDR2 SYGVKD. Losses at the gene ends were 6 bases for V and 4 bases for J; bases not matched to a gene: 0. The CDR3 runs 12 residues.

The chain couples TRBV28 to TRBJ1-5, with D tentatively TRBD1 (6 bases). Germline values: CDR1 MDHEN, CDR2 SYDVKM. The V and J ends lost 3 bases and 5 bases respectively, with 14 bases between them. The CDR3 has 15 residues. The CDR3 is CASSFLTGFYQPQHF. The CDR3 DNA sequence: TGTGCCAGCAGTTTCCTTACAGGGTTCTATCAGCCCCAGCATTTT.

A few counts support this clone. The genes are TRBV30 and TRBJ2-5; D ambiguous. V lost 4 bases and J lost 0, with 9 bases in between. Per germline, CDR1 GTSNPN and CDR2 SVGIG (reference sequence). The CDR3 loop spans 13 amino acids. The CDR3: CAWNLGHQETQYF. The DNA of the CDR3 is TGTGCCTGGAACCTAGGGCACCAAGAGACCCAGTACTTC.

The table lists this clone with a count of one. The J gene is TRBJ2-2, the V gene TRBV7-9, with D perhaps matching TRBD2 (5 bases). The V gene lost 5 bases and the J gene lost 1 base, with 8 bases spanning the gap. The CDR3 totals 14 residues. Germline V gene lookup returns CDR1 SEHNR and CDR2 FQNEAQ (reference sequence). The CDR3 loop reads CASSRRGNTGELFF. The CDR3 bases are TGTGCCAGCAGCCGTCGGGGGAACACCGGGGAGCTGTTTTTT.

This clone was counted only a few times. This chain links TRBV6-6 with TRBJ2-7; D gene uncertain. V was shortened by 6 bases and J by 1 base, with 10 bases between the two germline ends. Germline CDR1 reads MNHNY; CDR2 reads SVGAGI (reference sequence). This CDR3 is 13 amino acids long. The CDR3: CASSPRRSYEQYF. The CDR3 DNA sequence: TGTGCCAGCAGCCCCCGGCGTTCCTACGAGCAGTACTTC.

The chain employs TRBV4-2 and TRBJ2-1; D is possibly TRBD1 or TRBD2 (5 bases each). V lost 0 bases to trimming and J lost 6 bases, with 18 bases between them. CDR1 is LGHNA and CDR2 is YNFKEQ in the germline V gene. This CDR3 has 17 residues. The CDR3 DNA is TGTGCCAGCAGCCAAGATCTGGGGCTAGCTAAGGGCAATGAGCAGTTCTTC. Its translation: CASSQDLGLAKGNEQFF.

This sequence joins TRBV18 and TRBJ2-1; no clear D gene. Trimming pared 1 base from V and 7 bases from J, leaving 8 bases between. Germline CDR1 is KGHSH and CDR2 is LQKENI. The CDR3 consists of 13 residues. CDR3 amino acids: CASSPQGRNEQFF. CDR3 nucleotide sequence: TGTGCCAGCTCACCACAGGGTCGGAATGAGCAGTTCTTC.

The V call is TRBV6-5, the J call TRBJ2-1, with 11 bases aligning to TRBD2. From germline, CDR1 is MNHEY and CDR2 SVGAGI. The CDR3 length is 16 residues. With 4 bases clipped from V and 3 bases from J, the junction kept 5 bases outside the gene matches. CDR3 protein: CASSSPLAGVYNEQFF. The CDR3 DNA reads as TGTGCCAGCAGTTCCCCACTAGCGGGAGTCTACAATGAGCAGTTCTTC.

The V gene is TRBV7-2, the J gene TRBJ2-5, with 9 bases fitting TRBD2. This CDR3 contains 18 residues. Germline CDR1 and CDR2: SGHTA and FQGNSA. Trimming took 7 bases from V and 5 from J; bases not matched to a gene: 20. CDR3 sequence (DNA): TGTGCCAGCATTCTCGGGACTAGCAGTAGGGGGGGTTTCGAGACCCAGTACTTC. This codes for CASILGTSSRGGFETQYF.

CDR3 amino acids: CASSLRGLEQFF. CDR3 sequence (DNA): TGTGCCAGCAGTTTAAGGGGACTAGAGCAGTTCTTC. The chain carries TRBV28 and TRBJ2-1; TRBD2 aligns across 7 bases. CDR1 is MDHEN, CDR2 SYDVKM, per germline. J gave up 10 bases and V 2 bases, and 2 bases lay outside the gene matches. The CDR3 covers 12 residues.

The chain combines TRBV4-3 with TRBJ1-2, with TRBD1 identical over 10 bases. V lost 1 base to trimming and J lost 2 bases; unmatched junction nucleotides: 4. Germline assignment: CDR1 LGHNA and CDR2 YSLEER. The CDR3 spans 16 residues. As DNA, the CDR3 is TGCGCCAGCAGCCAAGTCCGACAGGGGGCGAACTATGGCTACACCTTC. It specifies CASSQVRQGANYGYTF.

This sequence joins TRBV5-1 and TRBJ2-5; tentative D call: TRBD1 (5 bases). Trimming removed 2 bases from V and 5 bases from J, with 16 bases in between. CDR1 is SGHRS and CDR2 is YFSETQ in the germline V gene. The CDR3 extends over 15 amino acids. The CDR3 DNA is TGCGCCAGCAGCTTAAATACAGGAAAGTCGGAGACCCAGTACTTC. The encoded protein is CASSLNTGKSETQYF. The full variable domain, in which reference TRBV5-1 and TRBJ2-5 provide the parts outside the CDR3, is KAGVTQTPRYLIKTRGQQVTLSCSPISGHRSVSWYQQTPGQGLQFLFEYFSETQRNKGNFPGRFSGRQFSNSRSEMNVSTLELGDSALYLCASSLNTGKSETQYFGPGTRLLVL.

This clone has more than one count but fewer than ten. V gene TRBV4-3 combines with J gene TRBJ2-1; 9 nucleotides align to TRBD2. The CDR3 spans 18 residues. CDR1 is LGHNA, CDR2 YSLEER, per germline. The J segment lost 4 bases and the V segment lost 0 bases, leaving 10 bases of the junction unmatched. The CDR3: CASSQDEGGGAVYNEQFF. CDR3 sequence (DNA): TGCGCCAGCAGCCAAGATGAGGGCGGGGGGGCCGTTTACAATGAGCAGTTCTTC.

The chain links TRBV5-5 to TRBJ2-1; D is unclear. Germline values: CDR1 SGHKS, CDR2 YYEKEE (reference sequence). This CDR3 contains 15 residues. V lost 1 base to trimming and J lost 0 bases, with 8 bases between them. The CDR3, as DNA: TGTGCCAGCAGCTTGCTGGCTAGCTCCTACAATGAGCAGTTCTTC. Translation gives CASSLLASSYNEQFF. Combining the CDR3 with reference TRBV5-5 and TRBJ2-1 gives the whole variable domain DAGVTQSPTHLIKTRGQQVTLRCSPISGHKSVSWYQQVLGQGPQFIFQYYEKEERGRGNFPDRFSARQFPNYSSELNVNALLLGDSALYLCASSLLASSYNEQFFGPGTRLTVL.